Shown below are 23 T cell receptor beta chains from a single sample sequenced in a study of cytomegalovirus exposure and HLA in healthy donors. PCR was performed using 60 Vbeta and 13 Jbeta primers. Only in-frame clones appear in the TCRdb table, and some are missing; sequencing was by immunoSEQ multiplex PCR. The table records 150,000 to 200,000 clones, 80% of them present only once. The sequenced sample consisted of PBMCs. These receptors originate from a man younger than 40 in good health and CMV-seropositive.

The chain is built from TRBV6-6 and TRBJ2-7; D possibly corresponds to TRBD2 (6 bases). The CDR3 loop spans 14 amino acids. CDR1 is MNHNY, CDR2 SVGAGI, per germline (reference sequence). Trimming cost V 5 bases and J 11 bases, with 22 bases left between them. CDR3 region: CASSPAPPRAGEYF. The CDR3, as DNA: TGTGCCAGCAGTCCGGCTCCCCCCCGAGCGGGTGAGTACTTC.

The chain combines TRBV5-1 with TRBJ2-5, with TRBD1 matching over 7 bases. Germline CDR1 and CDR2: SGHRS and YFSETQ. This CDR3 has 14 residues. J gave up 5 bases and V 6 bases, and 10 bases lay outside the gene matches. CDR3 nucleotides: TGCGCCAGCACCCGAGCCGGGACAGAGGAGACCCAGTACTTC. This translates into CASTRAGTEETQYF.

V gene TRBV27 combines with J gene TRBJ2-1, with TRBD2 identical over 11 bases. The trim removed 4 bases at V and 7 bases at J, leaving 6 bases unmatched. Germline-derived CDR1 and CDR2 are MNHEY and SMNVEV (reference sequence). The CDR3 contains 15 residues. Written as DNA, the CDR3 is TGTGCCAGCAGTTATAGCGGGAGGGAGATGAATGAGCAGTTCTTC. This translates into CASSYSGREMNEQFF.

This clone was seen only once. J is TRBJ2-7 and V is TRBV9; 7 bases align to TRBD2. CDR1 is SGDLS, CDR2 YYNGEE, per germline. The V gene end was trimmed by 3 bases and the J gene end by 3 bases; junction bases not matched to a gene: 9. The CDR3 has 15 residues. The CDR3 here is CASSAGRTSGYEQYF. CDR3 DNA sequence: TGTGCCAGCAGCGCCGGCCGGACTAGTGGCTACGAGCAGTACTTC.

This clone was seen a handful of times. The V call is TRBV30, the J call TRBJ1-1; D is uncertain. Trimming cost V 0 bases and J 2 bases, with 10 bases left between them. The germline CDR1 and CDR2 sequences are GTSNPN and SVGIG (reference sequence). CDR3 size: 14 residues. CDR3 DNA: TGTGCCTGGAGTGTAACCGGGTCCAACACTGAAGCTTTCTTT. Amino acid sequence: CAWSVTGSNTEAFF.

This sequence joins TRBV6-5 and TRBJ2-7, with TRBD1 identical over 8 bases. CDR1 MNHEY and CDR2 SVGAGI come from the germline V gene. CDR3 length: 14 amino acids. V gave up 5 bases and J gave up 0 bases; unmatched junction bases: 3. The CDR3 loop reads CASSRQGLSYEQYF. The CDR3 bases are TGTGCCAGCAGTAGACAGGGGCTCTCCTACGAGCAGTACTTC.

The J gene is TRBJ2-7, the V gene TRBV9, with 8 bases aligning to TRBD2. V lost 6 bases, J lost 4 bases, and 21 bases stayed unmatched. The CDR3 is made up of 18 amino acids. Germline CDR1 is SGDLS and CDR2 is YYNGEE. In DNA, the CDR3 is TGTGCCAGCACCCCGAGGGCCCCTAGGACTAGCCGGGGTTACGAGCAGTACTTC. This translates into CASTPRAPRTSRGYEQYF.

This rearrangement joins TRBV5-1 to TRBJ2-5; possible D gene TRBD2, 7 bases. The CDR3 has 15 amino acids. V lost 4 bases to trimming and J lost 5 bases, with 18 bases between them. The germline gives CDR1 SGHRS, CDR2 YFSETQ. In DNA form, the CDR3 reads TGCGCCAGCAGCGGTTTCGGGGGGCAGGGGGAGACCCAGTACTTC. It specifies CASSGFGGQGETQYF.

The rearrangement uses TRBV4-1 and TRBJ2-5; D is possibly TRBD2 (7 bases). The J call could be wrong; TRBJ2-7 is a better fit for the DNA end. CDR3 length equals 15 residues. Germline loops: CDR1 MGHRA, CDR2 YSYEKL. CDR3 DNA sequence: TGCGCCAGCAGCCGTCAGGGGACTAACGCCTACGAGCAGTACTTC. Translated: CASSRQGTNAYEQYF.

The chain combines TRBV27 with TRBJ2-7; a possible D gene is TRBD2 (5 bases). Germline V lookup: CDR1 MNHEY, CDR2 SMNVEV (reference sequence). Trimming shortened V by 6 bases and J by 2 bases, and 5 bases separated the two germline ends. The CDR3 is 11 amino acids. The CDR3 nucleotides are TGTGCCAGCAGGGGAGCCTACGAGCAGTACTTC. Protein: CASRGAYEQYF.

This chain uses TRBV27 with TRBJ2-1; TRBD2 is a possible D gene (6 bases). V was trimmed by 4 bases and J by 9 bases, leaving 10 bases between them. The CDR3 is made up of 12 amino acids. CDR1 is MNHEY, CDR2 SMNVEV, per germline (reference sequence). The CDR3 sequence is CASSSEAGEQFF. CDR3 nucleotides: TGTGCCAGCAGTTCAGAAGCGGGTGAGCAGTTCTTC.

V usage is TRBV19 and J usage is TRBJ2-7, with 10 positions matching TRBD1. V lost 8 bases, J lost 9 bases, and 10 bases stayed unmatched. This CDR3 contains 13 residues. Looked up from germline, CDR1 is LNHDA and CDR2 is SQIVND (reference sequence). The CDR3 coding sequence is TGTGCCAGTGCCGGGACAGGGGCCCGTGCGCAGTACTTC. Translated, it gives CASAGTGARAQYF.

This clone was seen a handful of times. This sequence joins TRBV2 and TRBJ2-2; D may be TRBD1 (6 bases). The CDR3 spans 15 residues. Trimming removed 2 bases from V and 4 bases from J, with 11 bases in between. Looked up from germline, CDR1 is SNHLY and CDR2 is FYNNEI. Here the CDR3 DNA reads TGTGCCAGCAGTGAATCTTACAGGGCCACCGGGGAGCTGTTTTTT. It is translated as CASSESYRATGELFF.

This clone has only one observation. V gene TRBV28 combines with J gene TRBJ2-7; TRBD2 might be the D (5 bases). Germline V lookup: CDR1 MDHEN, CDR2 SYDVKM. The germline V and J ends were trimmed by 8 bases and 7 bases, with 24 bases remaining between them. CDR3 size: 15 residues. The CDR3, as DNA: TGTGCCAGCGGGCGGAGTTCGGTGAGGGCATGGGAGCAGTACTTC. Its translation: CASGRSSVRAWEQYF. Full variable domain (missing parts from reference TRBV28 and TRBJ2-7): DVKVTQSSRYLVKRTGEKVFLECVQDMDHENMFWYRQDPGLGLRLIYFSYDVKMKEKGDIPEGYSVSREKKERFSLILESASTNQTSMYLCASGRSSVRAWEQYFGPGTRLTVT.

This sequence joins TRBV9 and TRBJ1-6; a possible D gene is TRBD1 (6 bases). With 2 bases removed from V and 2 bases from J, the gap between germline ends came to 17 bases. Looked up from germline, CDR1 is SGDLS and CDR2 is YYNGEE. CDR3 length: 18 amino acids. As DNA, the CDR3 is TGTGCCAGCAGCGTGGGGGCAGAACAGTTCACCTATAATTCACCCCTCCACTTT. This translates into CASSVGAEQFTYNSPLHF.

J is TRBJ1-6 and V is TRBV19, with D perhaps matching TRBD1 (6 bases). Trimming took off 4 bases at V and 10 bases at J, with 11 bases between the two ends. The V gene's germline CDR1 is LNHDA and CDR2 SQIVND (reference sequence). The CDR3 runs 13 residues. CDR3 residues: CASSRDITSPLHF. The CDR3 nucleotides read TGTGCCAGTAGTAGGGACATCACCTCACCCCTCCACTTT.

In DNA, the CDR3 is TGTGCCAGCAGCTTTCCGGGGGGGTCCGGGACCGGGGAGCTGTTTTTT. Its protein is CASSFPGGSGTGELFF. V gene TRBV13 combines with J gene TRBJ2-2, with 8 bases fitting TRBD2. Per the germline V gene, CDR1 is PRHDT and CDR2 is FYEKMQ (reference sequence). V shed 3 bases and J 5 bases; nucleotides not matched to a gene: 8. The CDR3 contains 16 residues. Filled out from reference TRBV13 and TRBJ2-2, the complete variable domain reads AAGVIQSPRHLIKEKRETATLKCYPIPRHDTVYWYQQGPGQDPQFLISFYEKMQSDKGSIPDRFSAQQFSDYHSELNMSSLELGDSALYFCASSFPGGSGTGELFFGEGSRLTVL.

The rearrangement links TRBV28 to TRBJ2-7; 7 nucleotides agree with TRBD1. Losses at the gene ends were 7 bases for V and 2 bases for J; bases not matched to a gene: 5. Germline CDR1 is MDHEN and CDR2 is SYDVKM. The CDR3 is 13 residues long. The CDR3 reads CASKFQGAYEQYF. As DNA, the CDR3 is TGTGCCAGCAAGTTCCAGGGGGCCTACGAGCAGTACTTC.

This clone is a singleton in its sample. CDR3 region: CASSFPGTGNHATNEKLFF. The CDR3 DNA reads as TGTGCCAGCAGTTTTCCCGGGACAGGCAATCATGCAACTAATGAAAAACTGTTTTTT. The chain combines TRBV28 with TRBJ1-4; TRBD1 matches 8 bases. Germline lookup yields CDR1 MDHEN and CDR2 SYDVKM. This CDR3 contains 19 residues. V lost 3 bases and J lost 0; bases outside the gene matches: 12. The whole variable domain, remainder taken from reference TRBV28 and TRBJ1-4, is DVKVTQSSRYLVKRTGEKVFLECVQDMDHENMFWYRQDPGLGLRLIYFSYDVKMKEKGDIPEGYSVSREKKERFSLILESASTNQTSMYLCASSFPGTGNHATNEKLFFGSGTQLSVL.

This chain links TRBV5-1 with TRBJ2-2; D may be TRBD1 (8 bases). The CDR3 totals 15 residues. The V gene's germline CDR1 is SGHRS and CDR2 YFSETQ. The ends were cut back, 6 bases at V and 1 base at J, with 13 bases in the middle. The CDR3 reads CASNRGGMNTGELFF. Here the CDR3 DNA reads TGCGCCAGCAACAGGGGGGGAATGAACACCGGGGAGCTGTTTTTT.

This rearrangement joins TRBV25-1 to TRBJ2-7; tentatively, D is TRBD1 (5 bases). The CDR3 consists of 13 residues. V shed 4 bases and J shed 7 bases, with 14 bases lying between them. Germline loops: CDR1 MGHDK, CDR2 SYGVNS. This CDR3 is CASSVLGDREQYF. CDR3 in DNA: TGTGCCAGCAGTGTTCTAGGGGATCGGGAGCAGTACTTC.

The chain uses TRBV27 and TRBJ1-1, with a weak D call TRBD1 (5 bases). CDR1 and CDR2 (germline): MNHEY, SMNVEV (reference sequence). Trimming cost V 6 bases and J 5 bases, with 22 bases left between them. The CDR3 extends over 16 amino acids. CDR3 loop: CASSPRGGLSPTEAFF. The CDR3 DNA follows: TGTGCCAGCAGCCCCCGGGGGGGTCTATCTCCGACTGAAGCTTTCTTT.

In its sample, this clone was seen a few times. With a far larger clone one base away, a read error is the likely cause. In the same sample, other DNA sequences code for this CDR3. This sequence joins TRBV7-9 and TRBJ2-7; D is possibly TRBD2 (5 bases). Germline lookup yields CDR1 SEHNR and CDR2 FQNEAQ (reference sequence). The V and J ends lost 5 bases and 3 bases respectively, with 14 bases between them. The CDR3 is 14 residues long. CDR3 sequence: CASSQTVGIYEQYF. DNA of the CDR3: TGTGCCAGCAGCCAAACAGTCGGGATCTACGAGCAGTACTTC.